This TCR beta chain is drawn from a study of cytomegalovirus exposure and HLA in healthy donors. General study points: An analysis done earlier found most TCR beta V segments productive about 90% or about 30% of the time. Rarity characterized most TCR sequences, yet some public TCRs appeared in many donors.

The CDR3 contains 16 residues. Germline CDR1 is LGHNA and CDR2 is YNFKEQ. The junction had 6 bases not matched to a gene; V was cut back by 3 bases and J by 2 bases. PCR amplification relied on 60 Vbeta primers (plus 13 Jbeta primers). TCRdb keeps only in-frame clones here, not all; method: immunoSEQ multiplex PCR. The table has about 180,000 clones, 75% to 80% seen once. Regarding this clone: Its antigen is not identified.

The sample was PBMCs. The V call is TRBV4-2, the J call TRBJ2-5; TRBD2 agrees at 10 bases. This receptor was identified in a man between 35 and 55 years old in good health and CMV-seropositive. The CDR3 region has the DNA TGTGCCAGCAGCCATGACCTAGCGGGAGCACAAGAGACCCAGTACTTC. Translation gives CASSHDLAGAQETQYF.